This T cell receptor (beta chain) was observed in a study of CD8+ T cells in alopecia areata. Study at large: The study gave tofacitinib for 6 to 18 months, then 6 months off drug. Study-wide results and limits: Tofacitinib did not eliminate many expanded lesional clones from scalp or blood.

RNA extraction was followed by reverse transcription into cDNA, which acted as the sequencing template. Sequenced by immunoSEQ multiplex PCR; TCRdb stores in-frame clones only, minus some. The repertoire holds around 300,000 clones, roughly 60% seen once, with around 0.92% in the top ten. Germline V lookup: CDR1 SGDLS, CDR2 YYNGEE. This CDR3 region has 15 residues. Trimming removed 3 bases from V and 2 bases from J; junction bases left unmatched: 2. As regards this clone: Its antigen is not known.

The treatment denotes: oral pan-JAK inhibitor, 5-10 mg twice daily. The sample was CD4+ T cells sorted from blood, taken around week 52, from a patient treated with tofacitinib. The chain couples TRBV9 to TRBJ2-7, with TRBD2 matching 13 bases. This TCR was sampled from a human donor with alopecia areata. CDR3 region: CASSDGTSGTYEQYF. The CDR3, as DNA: TGTGCCAGCAGCGATGGGACTAGCGGGACCTACGAGCAGTACTTC.